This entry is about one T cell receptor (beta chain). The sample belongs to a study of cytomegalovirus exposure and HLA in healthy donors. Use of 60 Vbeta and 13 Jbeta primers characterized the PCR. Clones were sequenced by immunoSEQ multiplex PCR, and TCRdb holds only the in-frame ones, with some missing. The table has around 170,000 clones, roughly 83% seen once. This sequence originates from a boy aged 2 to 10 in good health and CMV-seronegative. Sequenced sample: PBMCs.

In nucleotides, the CDR3 is TGCGCCAGCAGTGAAGGGACTAGCGGGAGGGCCGGAAATGAGCAGTTCTTC. Translation: CASSEGTSGRAGNEQFF. The rearrangement links TRBV10-2 to TRBJ2-1; 16 bases are shared with TRBD2. Trimming cost V 3 bases and J 7 bases; bases outside gene matches: 6. Germline lookup yields CDR1 WSHSY and CDR2 SAAADI. The CDR3 runs 17 residues.